This record concerns one T cell receptor beta chain sequence. Its target is unknown. CDR3 length equals 13 residues. CDR1 is MNHEY and CDR2 is SVGAGI in the germline V gene. Trimming pared 10 bases from V and 5 bases from J, leaving 17 bases between. The source of the sample is a study of lymphopenia after photon versus proton radiotherapy. Regarding the study as a whole: Better survival with proton therapy was suggested as possible, not demonstrated. Oligoclonal CD8+ Temra expansion after nadir drove photon patients' diversity drop.

Produced via immunoSEQ multiplex PCR; TCRdb's table is partial and in-frame only. The sample records 45,000 to 65,000 clones, 65% to 85% being singletons. Source: peripheral blood, taken from a patient treated with photon-based radiotherapy. This receptor was identified in a man aged 50-59 years with gastric cancer. The chain couples TRBV6-5 to TRBJ1-1, with D uncertain. The CDR3 nucleotides read TGTGCCACCCGGAGTGTTGGTAAGACTGAAGCTTTCTTT. As protein: CATRSVGKTEAFF.